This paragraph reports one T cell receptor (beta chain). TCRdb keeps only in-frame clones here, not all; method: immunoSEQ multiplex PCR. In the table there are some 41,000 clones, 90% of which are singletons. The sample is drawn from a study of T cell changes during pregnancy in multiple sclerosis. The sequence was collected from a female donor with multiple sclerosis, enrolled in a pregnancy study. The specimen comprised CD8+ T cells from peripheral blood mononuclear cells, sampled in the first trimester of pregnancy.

CDR3 protein: CASSASRFSGGGSYNEQFF. The CDR3 coding sequence is TGTGCCAGCAGCGCCTCCCGTTTTAGCGGGGGGGGCTCCTACAATGAGCAGTTCTTC. The V and J genes are TRBV9 and TRBJ2-1, with 11 nucleotides matching TRBD2. CDR1 is SGDLS and CDR2 is YYNGEE in the germline V gene. This CDR3 comprises 19 residues. Trimming cost V 3 bases and J 0 bases; bases outside gene matches: 11.